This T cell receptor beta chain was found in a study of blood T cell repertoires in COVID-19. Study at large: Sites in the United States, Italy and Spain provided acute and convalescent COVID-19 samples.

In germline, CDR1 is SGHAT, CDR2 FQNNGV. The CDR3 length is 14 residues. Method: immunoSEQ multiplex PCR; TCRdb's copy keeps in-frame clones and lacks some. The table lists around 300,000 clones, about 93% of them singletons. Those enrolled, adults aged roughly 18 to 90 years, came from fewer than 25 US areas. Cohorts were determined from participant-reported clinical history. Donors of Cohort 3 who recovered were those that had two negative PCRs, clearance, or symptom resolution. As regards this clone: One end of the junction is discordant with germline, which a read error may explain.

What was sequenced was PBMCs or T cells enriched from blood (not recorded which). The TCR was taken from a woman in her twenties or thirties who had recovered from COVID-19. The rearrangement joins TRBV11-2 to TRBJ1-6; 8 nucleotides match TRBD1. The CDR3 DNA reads TGTGCCAGCAGTTTAGACAGGGGACAATCACCCCTCCACTTT. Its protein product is CASSLDRGQSPLHF.